The 5 T cell receptor beta chains reported below all come from one sample, sequenced in a study of T-cell reconstitution after alpha-beta-depleted transplantation in children. Library preparation (for TCRbeta) was performed with unique molecular identifiers. TCRdb re-called the PCR reads through MiXCR, storing one row per CDR3 protein. The repertoire holds approximately 170,000 distinct CDR3 sequences, with more than 9.5% as singletons. The material was PBMCs, obtained before TCRalphabeta/CD19-depleted stem cell transplant. Every receptor here comes from a boy aged 2 to 9 with acute myeloid leukemia, due to receive a stem cell transplant.

Concerning this clonotype: A read error is possible here, since a much larger clone lies one base away. The CDR3 region is CCATLTPLAGGSETQYF. The DNA for the CDR3 is TGCTGTGCCACCTTAACTCCACTAGCGGGGGGATCAGAGACCCAGTACTTC. This rearrangement joins TRBV20-1 to TRBJ2-5; 12 bases align to TRBD2. Germline V CDR1 and CDR2: DFQATT, SNEGSKA (reference sequence). This CDR3 has 17 amino acids.

The CDR3 coding sequence is TGCAGTGCTCCCCGCCTCAGGACTAGCGACGAGCAGTACTTC. It yields the protein CSAPRLRTSDEQYF. V is TRBV20-1 and J is TRBJ2-7, with 9 bases that match TRBD2. Germline V gene lookup returns CDR1 DFQATT and CDR2 SNEGSKA (reference sequence). The CDR3 loop spans 14 amino acids. J gave up 5 bases and V 5 bases, and 10 bases lay outside the gene matches.

This clonotype was detected ten times or more. This chain joins TRBV20-1 and TRBJ2-2; the match to TRBD2 covers 9 bases. The CDR3 totals 12 residues. Germline CDR1 DFQATT, CDR2 SNEGSKA (reference sequence). CDR3 loop: CSLAGDTGELFF. The CDR3 DNA is TGCAGCTTAGCGGGGGACACCGGGGAGCTGTTTTTT.

This clonotype was recorded at least ten times. The J gene is TRBJ2-1, the V gene TRBV7-2, with 7 bases fitting TRBD2. The CDR3 is 14 residues long. V lost 3 bases, J lost 6 bases, and 5 bases stayed unmatched. CDR1 is SGHTA and CDR2 is FQGNSA in the germline V gene. CDR3 amino acids: CASSFLRGFNEQFF. The DNA of the CDR3 is TGTGCCAGCAGCTTCCTGCGGGGGTTCAATGAGCAGTTCTTC. Filled out from reference TRBV7-2 and TRBJ2-1, the complete variable domain reads GAGVSQSPSNKVTEKGKDVELRCDPISGHTALYWYRQSLGQGLEFLIYFQGNSAPDKSGLPSDRFSAERTGGSVSTLTIQRTQQEDSAVYLCASSFLRGFNEQFFGPGTRLTVL.

This clonotype appeared many times. This chain links TRBV29-1 with TRBJ1-1; D is uncertain. V gave up 2 bases and J gave up 0 bases, with 7 bases separating them. Germline V gives CDR1 SQVTM, CDR2 ANQGSEA. The CDR3 extends over 13 amino acids. In DNA, the CDR3 is TGCAGCGTTGAACCCCTCATGAACACTGAAGCTTTCTTT. Its translation: CSVEPLMNTEAFF.